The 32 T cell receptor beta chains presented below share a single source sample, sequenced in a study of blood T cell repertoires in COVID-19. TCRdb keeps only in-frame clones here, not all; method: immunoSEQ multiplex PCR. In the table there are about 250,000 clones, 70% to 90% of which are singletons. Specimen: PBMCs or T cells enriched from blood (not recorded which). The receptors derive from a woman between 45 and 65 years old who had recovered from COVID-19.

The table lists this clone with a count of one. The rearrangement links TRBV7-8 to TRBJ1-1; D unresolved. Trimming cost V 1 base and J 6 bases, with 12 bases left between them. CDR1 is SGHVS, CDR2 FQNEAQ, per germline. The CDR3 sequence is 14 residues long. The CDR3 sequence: CASSLVRGRPEAFF. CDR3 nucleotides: TGTGCCAGCAGCTTAGTACGTGGGAGGCCTGAAGCTTTCTTT.

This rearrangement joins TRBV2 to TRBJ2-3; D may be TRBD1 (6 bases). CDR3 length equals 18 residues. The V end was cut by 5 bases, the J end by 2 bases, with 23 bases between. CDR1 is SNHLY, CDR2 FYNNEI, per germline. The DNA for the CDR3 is TGTGCCAGCAGTCCCCTGGGGCGCACAGGGCCGACCACAGATACGCAGTATTTT. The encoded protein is CASSPLGRTGPTTDTQYF.

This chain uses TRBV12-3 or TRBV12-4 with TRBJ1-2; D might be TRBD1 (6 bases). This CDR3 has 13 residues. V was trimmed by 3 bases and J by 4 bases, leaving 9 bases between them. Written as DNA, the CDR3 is TGTGCCAGCAGTTTGACAGGAGGCTATGGCTACACCTTC. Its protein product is CASSLTGGYGYTF.

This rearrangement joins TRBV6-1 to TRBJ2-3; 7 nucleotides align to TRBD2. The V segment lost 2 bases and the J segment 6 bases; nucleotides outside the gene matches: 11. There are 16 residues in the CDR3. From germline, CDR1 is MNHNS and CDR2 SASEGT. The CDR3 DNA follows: TGTGCCAGCAGTGAATACGGTCGGGAGGCCGTGGATACGCAGTATTTT. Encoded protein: CASSEYGREAVDTQYF.

This chain's CDR3 is CASSEASSTVIFF. CDR3 DNA sequence: TGTGCCAGCAGTGAAGCGTCCTCAACGGTTATTTTCTTT. The chain has TRBV2 and TRBJ1-1; D is unresolved. Trimming shortened V by 0 bases and J by 13 bases, and 15 bases separated the two germline ends. CDR3 length equals 13 residues. In germline, CDR1 is SNHLY, CDR2 FYNNEI. Complete variable domain (other parts from reference TRBV2 and TRBJ1-1): EPEVTQTPSHQVTQMGQEVILRCVPISNHLYFYWYRQILGQKVEFLVSFYNNEISEKSEIFDDQFSVERPDGSNFTLKIRSTKLEDSAMYFCASSEASSTVIFFGQGTRLTVV.

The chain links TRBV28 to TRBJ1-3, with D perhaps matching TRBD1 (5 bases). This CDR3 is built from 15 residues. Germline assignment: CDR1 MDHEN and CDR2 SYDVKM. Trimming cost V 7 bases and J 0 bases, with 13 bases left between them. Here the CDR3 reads CASKETGRSGNTIYF. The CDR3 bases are TGTGCCAGCAAAGAAACAGGTCGCTCTGGAAACACCATATATTTT.

The CDR3: CASSLEAGGFYNEQFF. CDR3 nucleotide sequence: TGTGCCAGCAGCTTAGAGGCGGGAGGTTTCTACAATGAGCAGTTCTTC. The chain carries TRBV13 and TRBJ2-1; TRBD2 aligns across 8 bases. The CDR3 sequence is 16 residues long. After removal of 1 base from V and 3 bases from J, the junction contained 5 bases not matched to a gene. CDR1 is PRHDT and CDR2 is FYEKMQ in the germline V gene (reference sequence).

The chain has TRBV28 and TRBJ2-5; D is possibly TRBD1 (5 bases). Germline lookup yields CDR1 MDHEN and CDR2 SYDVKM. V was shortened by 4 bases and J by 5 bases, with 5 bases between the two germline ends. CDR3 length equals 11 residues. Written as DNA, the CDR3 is TGTGCCAGCAGTTGGGGCGAGACCCAGTACTTC. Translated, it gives CASSWGETQYF.

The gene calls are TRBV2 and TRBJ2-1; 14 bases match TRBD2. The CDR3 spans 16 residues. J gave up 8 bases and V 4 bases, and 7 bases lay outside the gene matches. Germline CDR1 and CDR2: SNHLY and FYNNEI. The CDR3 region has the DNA TGTGCCAGCAGTGCAGGGACTAGCGGGAGTTTCGATGAGCAGTTCTTC. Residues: CASSAGTSGSFDEQFF.

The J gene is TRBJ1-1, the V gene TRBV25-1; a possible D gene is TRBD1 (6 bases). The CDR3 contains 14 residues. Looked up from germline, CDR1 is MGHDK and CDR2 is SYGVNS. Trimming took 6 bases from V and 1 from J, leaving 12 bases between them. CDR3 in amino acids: CASSRLGANTEAFF. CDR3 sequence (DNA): TGTGCCAGCAGCCGCCTGGGGGCGAACACTGAAGCTTTCTTT. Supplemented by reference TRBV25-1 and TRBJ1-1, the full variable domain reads EADIYQTPRYLVIGTGKKITLECSQTMGHDKMYWYQQDPGMELHLIHYSYGVNSTEKGDLSSESTVSRIRTEHFPLTLESARPSHTSQYLCASSRLGANTEAFFGQGTRLTVV.

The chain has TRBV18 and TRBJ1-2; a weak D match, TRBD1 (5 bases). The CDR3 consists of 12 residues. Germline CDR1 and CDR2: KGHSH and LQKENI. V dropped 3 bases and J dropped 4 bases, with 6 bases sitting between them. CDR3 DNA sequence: TGTGCCAGCTCACCGGGGCCCTATGGCTACACCTTC. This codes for CASSPGPYGYTF.

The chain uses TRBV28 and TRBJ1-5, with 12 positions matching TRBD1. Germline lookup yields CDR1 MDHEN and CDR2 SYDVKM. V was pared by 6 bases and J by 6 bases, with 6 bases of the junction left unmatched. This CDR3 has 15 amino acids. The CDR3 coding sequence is TGTGCCAGCAGACGGGACAGGGGGCTAAGTCAGCCCCAGCATTTT. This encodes CASRRDRGLSQPQHF.

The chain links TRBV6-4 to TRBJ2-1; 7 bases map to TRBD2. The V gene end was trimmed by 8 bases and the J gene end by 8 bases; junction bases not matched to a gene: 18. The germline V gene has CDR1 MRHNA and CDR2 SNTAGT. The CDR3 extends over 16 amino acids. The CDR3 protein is CASSDYLGGSLYEQFF. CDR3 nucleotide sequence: TGTGCCAGCTCTGACTACTTAGGCGGGAGTTTGTATGAGCAGTTCTTC.

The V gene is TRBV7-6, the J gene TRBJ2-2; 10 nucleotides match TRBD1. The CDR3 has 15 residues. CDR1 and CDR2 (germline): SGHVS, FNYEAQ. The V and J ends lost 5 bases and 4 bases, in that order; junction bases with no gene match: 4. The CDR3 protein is CASSRGTGVTGELFF. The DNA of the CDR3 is TGTGCCAGCAGCCGGGGGACAGGGGTCACCGGGGAGCTGTTTTTT.

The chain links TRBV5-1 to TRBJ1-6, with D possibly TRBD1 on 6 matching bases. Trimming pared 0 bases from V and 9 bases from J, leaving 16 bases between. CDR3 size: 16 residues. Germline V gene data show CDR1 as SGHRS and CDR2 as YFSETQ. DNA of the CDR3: TGCGCCAGCAGCTTGGACAGGGTAGAAAACGGTTCACCCCTCCACTTT. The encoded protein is CASSLDRVENGSPLHF.

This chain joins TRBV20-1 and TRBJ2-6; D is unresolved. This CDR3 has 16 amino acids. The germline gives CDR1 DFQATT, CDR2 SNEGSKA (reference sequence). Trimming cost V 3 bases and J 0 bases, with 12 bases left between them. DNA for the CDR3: TGCAGTGCTAGTCAGACTGCCGTCTCTGGGGCCAACGTCCTGACTTTC. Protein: CSASQTAVSGANVLTF.

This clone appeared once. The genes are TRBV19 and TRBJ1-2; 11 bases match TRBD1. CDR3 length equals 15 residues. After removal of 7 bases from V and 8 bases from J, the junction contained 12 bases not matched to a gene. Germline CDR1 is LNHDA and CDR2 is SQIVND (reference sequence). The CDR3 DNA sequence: TGTGCCAGTACCAGTGGAGGGGGACAGGGGGTCGGCTACACCTTC. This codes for CASTSGGGQGVGYTF. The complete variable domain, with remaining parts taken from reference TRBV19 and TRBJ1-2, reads DGGITQSPKYLFRKEGQNVTLSCEQNLNHDAMYWYRQDPGQGLRLIYYSQIVNDFQKGDIAEGYSVSREKKESFPLTVTSAQKNPTAFYLCASTSGGGQGVGYTFGSGTRLTVV.

The CDR3 protein is CASSWQPSSGYNEQFF. The CDR3 nucleotides read TGTGCCAGCAGCTGGCAACCTTCTAGCGGGTACAATGAGCAGTTCTTC. The chain uses TRBV7-8 and TRBJ2-1; 8 bases align to TRBD2. CDR1 and CDR2 from the germline V gene are SGHVS and FQNEAQ. The CDR3 is made up of 16 amino acids. J lost 4 bases, V lost 4 bases, and 9 bases had no gene match.

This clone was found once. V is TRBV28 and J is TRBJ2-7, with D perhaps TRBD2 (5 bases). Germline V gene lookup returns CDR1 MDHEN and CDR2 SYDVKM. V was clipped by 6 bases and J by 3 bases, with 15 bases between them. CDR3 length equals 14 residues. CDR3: CASSSTRGFYEQYF. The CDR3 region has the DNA TGTGCCAGCAGCTCGACCCGGGGATTCTACGAGCAGTACTTC.

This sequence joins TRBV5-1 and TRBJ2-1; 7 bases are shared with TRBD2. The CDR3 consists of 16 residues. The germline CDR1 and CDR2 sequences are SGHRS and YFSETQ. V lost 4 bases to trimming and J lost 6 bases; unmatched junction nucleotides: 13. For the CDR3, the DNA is TGCGCCAGCAGCGGACCTAATGGGAGGGTGTTCAATGAGCAGTTCTTC. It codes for CASSGPNGRVFNEQFF.

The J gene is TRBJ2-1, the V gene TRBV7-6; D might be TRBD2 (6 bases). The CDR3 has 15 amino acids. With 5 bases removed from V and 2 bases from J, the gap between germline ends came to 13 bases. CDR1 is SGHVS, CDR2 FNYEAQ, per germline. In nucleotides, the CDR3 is TGTGCCAGCAGCCTTGGGGGGAGACCCTACAATGAGCAGTTCTTC. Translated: CASSLGGRPYNEQFF.

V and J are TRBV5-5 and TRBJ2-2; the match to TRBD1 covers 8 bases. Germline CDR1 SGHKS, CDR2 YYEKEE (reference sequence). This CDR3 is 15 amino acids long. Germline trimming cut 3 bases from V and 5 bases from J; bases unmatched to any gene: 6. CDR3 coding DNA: TGTGCCAGCAGCTCCTCAGGGGGCATAACCGGGGAGCTGTTTTTT. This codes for CASSSSGGITGELFF.

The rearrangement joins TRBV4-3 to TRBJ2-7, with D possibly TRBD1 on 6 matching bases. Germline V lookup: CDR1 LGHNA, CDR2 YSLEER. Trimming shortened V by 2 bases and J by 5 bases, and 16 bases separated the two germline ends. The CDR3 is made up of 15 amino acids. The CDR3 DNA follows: TGCGCCAGCAGCCAACAAAATAGGGGGTTGAACGAGCAGTACTTC. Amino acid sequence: CASSQQNRGLNEQYF.

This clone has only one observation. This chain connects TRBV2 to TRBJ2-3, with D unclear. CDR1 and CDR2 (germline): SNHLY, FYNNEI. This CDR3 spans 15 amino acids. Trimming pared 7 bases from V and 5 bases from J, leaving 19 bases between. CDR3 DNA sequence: TGTGCCAGCAACCGACTGGCAGACGTCCTAGATACGCAGTATTTT. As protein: CASNRLADVLDTQYF.

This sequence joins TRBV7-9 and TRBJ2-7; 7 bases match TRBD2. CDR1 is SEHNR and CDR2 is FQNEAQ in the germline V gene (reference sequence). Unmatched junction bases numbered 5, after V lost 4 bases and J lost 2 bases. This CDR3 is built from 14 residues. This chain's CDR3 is CASSWGGSTYEQYF. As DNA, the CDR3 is TGTGCCAGCAGCTGGGGCGGGAGTACCTACGAGCAGTACTTC.

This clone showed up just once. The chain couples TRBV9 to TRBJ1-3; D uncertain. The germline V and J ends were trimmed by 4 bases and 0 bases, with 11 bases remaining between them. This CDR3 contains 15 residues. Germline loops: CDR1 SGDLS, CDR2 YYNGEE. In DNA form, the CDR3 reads TGTGCCAGCAGCCCCACACCCGACTCTGGAAACACCATATATTTT. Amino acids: CASSPTPDSGNTIYF. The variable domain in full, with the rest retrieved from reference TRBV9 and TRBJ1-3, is DSGVTQTPKHLITATGQRVTLRCSPRSGDLSVYWYQQSLDQGLQFLIQYYNGEERAKGNILERFSAQQFPDLHSELNLSSLELGDSALYFCASSPTPDSGNTIYFGEGSWLTVV.

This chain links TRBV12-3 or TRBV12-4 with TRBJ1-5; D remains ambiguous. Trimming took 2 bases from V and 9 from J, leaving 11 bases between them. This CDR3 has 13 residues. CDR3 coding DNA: TGTGCCAGCAGTTTAATGGGCCTGAGGCCCCAGCATTTT. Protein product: CASSLMGLRPQHF.

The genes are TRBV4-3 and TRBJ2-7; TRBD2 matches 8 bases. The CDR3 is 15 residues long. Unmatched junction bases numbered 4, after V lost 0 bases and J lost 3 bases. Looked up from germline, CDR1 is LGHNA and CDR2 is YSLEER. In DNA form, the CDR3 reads TGCGCCAGCAGCCAAGATTGGACTAGCTTCTACGAGCAGTACTTC. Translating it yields CASSQDWTSFYEQYF.

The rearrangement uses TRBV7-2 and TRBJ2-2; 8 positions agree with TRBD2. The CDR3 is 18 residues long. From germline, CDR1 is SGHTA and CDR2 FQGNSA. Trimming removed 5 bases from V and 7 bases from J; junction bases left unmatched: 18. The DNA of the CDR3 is TGTGCCAGCAGCCCCTACTCCTCGGTAGCGGGATGGGACGGGGAGCTGTTTTTT. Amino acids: CASSPYSSVAGWDGELFF.

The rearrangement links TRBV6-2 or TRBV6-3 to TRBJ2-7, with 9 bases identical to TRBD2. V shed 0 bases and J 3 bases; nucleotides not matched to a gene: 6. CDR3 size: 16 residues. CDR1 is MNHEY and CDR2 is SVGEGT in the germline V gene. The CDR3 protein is CASSYSLAGTHYEQYF. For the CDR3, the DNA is TGTGCCAGCAGTTACTCGCTAGCGGGAACTCACTACGAGCAGTACTTC.

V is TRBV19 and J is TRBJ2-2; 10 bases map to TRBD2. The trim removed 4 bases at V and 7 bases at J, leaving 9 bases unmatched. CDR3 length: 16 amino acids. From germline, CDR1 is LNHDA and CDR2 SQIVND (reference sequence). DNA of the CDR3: TGTGCCAGTAGTAGGAGCGGGAGGGCCATAGGCGGGGAGCTGTTTTTT. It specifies CASSRSGRAIGGELFF.

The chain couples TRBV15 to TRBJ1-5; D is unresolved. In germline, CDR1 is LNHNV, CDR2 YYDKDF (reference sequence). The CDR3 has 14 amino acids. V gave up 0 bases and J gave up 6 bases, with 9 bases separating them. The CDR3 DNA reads TGTGCCACCAGCAGAGAAACTGTGAGTCAGCCCCAGCATTTT. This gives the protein CATSRETVSQPQHF.